This T cell receptor beta chain was observed in a study of vaccination and CD4 T cells after COVID-19. Overall study: Stimulation used overlapping spike peptides from SARS-CoV-2, HCoV-NL63, HCoV-OC43 and HCoV-229E. Points from the study as a whole: With convalescent patients, a median approximately 90% of reactive clones emerged solely after vaccination.

Cultured CD4+ T cells had their DNA profiled by the Oncomine TCR Beta short-read assay. TCRdb used MiXCR to reprocess the PCR reads, holding one entry per CDR3 protein. The data hold 2,500 to 3,500 distinct CDR3 sequences, with about 75% observed a single time. About this clonotype: Its matching antigen is unknown.

Per the germline V gene, CDR1 is MNHNS and CDR2 is SASEGT. Trimming pared 2 bases from V and 8 bases from J, leaving 16 bases between. The CDR3 contains 16 residues. Documented treatment: approximately nine-day PBMC culture with coronavirus spike peptide pools or control peptides (ViraFEST assay). This clonotype originated in a human donor who had recovered from COVID-19. The material sequenced was CD4+ T cells from blood, cultured in vitro. V usage is TRBV6-1 and J usage is TRBJ1-6, with D unclear. CDR3 sequence (DNA): TGTGCCAGCAGTGAACTTCCCGAGACATACCATTCACCCCTCCACTTT. Protein sequence: CASSELPETYHSPLHF.